The T cell receptor (beta chain) under discussion was sequenced for a study of T-cell memory formation after mild COVID-19. 5'RACE with constant-segment primers built TCRalpha and TCRbeta cDNA libraries with UMIs. TCRdb recomputed calls from the 5' RACE reads with MiXCR, one row per CDR3 protein. Of roughly 550,000 distinct CDR3 sequences in the sample, 20% are singletons; the top ten hold approximately 12%. Broader study findings: Memory cells collected pre-infection included some clones that later responded, suggesting cross-reactive memory joined. CD4+ contracting clones were found mainly in CM and EM, and CD8+ ones in EMRA. Day 15 to 85 contracting clones showed balanced CD4/CD8; later expanders leaned CD4+.

Details on this clonotype: Its antigen is not identified.

Germline CDR1 MGHRA, CDR2 YSYEKL. This CDR3 region has 14 residues. After removal of 3 bases from V and 3 bases from J, the junction contained 2 bases not matched to a gene. The specimen sequenced was PBMCs or a T cell subset sorted from them (not recorded which). The chain carries TRBV4-1 and TRBJ2-5; 9 bases are shared with TRBD1. This TCR derives from an adult woman who had mild COVID-19 (a few samples of this study predate the infection). Cell type and time point are not known. The CDR3 sequence is CASSQDRGKETQYF. The CDR3 nucleotides are TGCGCCAGCAGCCAGGACAGGGGAAAAGAGACCCAGTACTTC.